This T cell receptor beta chain came from a study of T cell repertoires in cytomegalovirus infection (dated by TCRdb to the late 2010s). For context, the study as a whole: Alongside well-studied HLA-B-restricted epitopes, the peptide stimulations were aimed at recently identified HLA-C-restricted CMV epitopes, whose presentation resists viral immunomodulation. Because public TCR beta signatures pointed to carriage of CMV infection together with the matching HLA type, the HLA type of each donor mattered for the analysis. Results the study describes overall, beyond this receptor: The ex vivo response was dominated by HLA-C-restricted CMV-specific TCR beta clonotypes, and the single most frequent clonotype in two of eight donors was supplied by these HLA-C-restricted clonotypes. In both this cohort and an independent cohort of over 350 donors, the cumulative frequency of public TCR beta family members distinguished carriers of CMV infection plus the relevant HLA type.

This clonotype was counted between two and nine times. There is no known antigen for this receptor. No clone much larger than this one lies a single base away; base qualities are absent. The treatment or condition label corresponds to: in vitro stimulation with specific CMV peptide epitopes to enrich CMV-specific T cells. The CDR3 has 13 amino acids, counting the end cysteine and phenylalanine. Only CDR3 DNA remains: 39 bases, in frame from the first base. A distance of 9 bases separates the germline ends of V and J, which lose 4 bases and 2 bases respectively. For CDR1 and CDR2, the germline V gene (reference sequence) lists LNHNV and YYDKDF. The sequencer listed for this sample is Illumina HiSeq 1500. TCRdb reprocessed the public reads (quality trimming at Q25 with fastp, clone calling with MiXCR) and kept in-frame beta chains. Entries are consolidated by CDR3 protein sequence, retaining the most common genes and DNA. Here the sample has about 920,000 distinct CDR3 sequences; around 29% occur a single time. Of the sample, about 14% is held by the ten largest clones.

Specimen: cultured CD8+ T cells from PBMCs, collected from culture after CMV antigen stimulation. This clonotype was sampled from a human donor in good health (CMV status not recorded). Some clones in this sample may be carry-over from other donors' samples. The rearrangement combines TRBV15 with TRBJ2-7; too little of a D gene remains to name it. The DNA sequence follows: TGTGCCACCAGCATTGACCGGACCTACGAGCAGTACTTC. Translation gives CATSIDRTYEQYF.